This T cell receptor beta chain was recovered during a study of blood T cell repertoires in COVID-19. Study-level background: The origin of the acute and convalescent COVID-19 samples was the United States, Italy and Spain.

The germline V gene has CDR1 SGHVS and CDR2 FNYEAQ. CDR3 size: 16 residues. Trimming left V 2 bases short and J 3 bases short, with 14 bases between. The data were produced by immunoSEQ multiplex PCR, yet TCRdb's version contains in-frame clones alone and is incomplete. In the table there are under 100,000 clones, about 90% of which are singletons. The sequence derives from a human donor in a cohort sampled during active COVID-19. The V gene is TRBV7-6, the J gene TRBJ1-3; the D is unclear. Sequencing input: peripheral blood. The CDR3 coding sequence is TGTGCCAGCAGCTTACTGGGAGGAGGTGGTGGAAACACCATATATTTT. This codes for CASSLLGGGGGNTIYF.